This TCR beta chain was observed in a study of blood T cell repertoires in COVID-19. Overall study: The United States, Italy and Spain were the sources of the acute and convalescent COVID-19 samples. The analysed material was cDNA or gDNA that came from T cells, B-cell-depleted T cells, or PBMCs.

V lost 4 bases and J 5 bases, leaving 14 bases between the germline ends. This CDR3 is 15 amino acids long. Germline loops: CDR1 SNHLY, CDR2 FYNNEI. Original data processing: Amplification with reference gene primers provided the estimates of nucleated cell counts. The protocol was immunoSEQ multiplex PCR, while the TCRdb copy is restricted to in-frame clones and leaves out a portion. V and J calls and clone size are those listed in that table; D and trimming were worked out from the DNA. Of fewer than 250,000 clones detected, about 83% appear once; the ten largest clones hold approximately 6%. Seattle researchers signed up patients amid active infection and tracked them longitudinally.

This chain links TRBV2 with TRBJ2-2; D may be TRBD2 (5 bases). The sample taken for sequencing was peripheral blood. This clonotype originated in a woman aged 80 or older with COVID-19, enrolled during active disease. CDR3 residues: CASSVELASTGELFF. In DNA form, the CDR3 reads TGTGCCAGCAGTGTAGAGCTAGCATCAACCGGGGAGCTGTTTTTT.